This T cell receptor beta chain comes out of a study of brain T cells in children with intractable seizures. Whole-study findings and limits: HCMV serostatus was not known, and viral specificity came from CDR3 similarity only.

Comment on this clone: What it binds is not known.

CDR3 length: 14 residues. V lost 6 bases to trimming and J lost 12 bases, with 24 bases between them. Germline assignment: CDR1 MDHEN and CDR2 SYDVKM. Data came from immunoSEQ multiplex PCR; TCRdb stores just in-frame clones and leaves some out. The data show 100,000 to 120,000 clones, 90% to 95% seen once. The sequenced cases were selected for having the highest brain T cell transcript signatures. Pre-surgery treatment included at least one anti-epileptic drug. The source was peripheral blood, collected at surgery. V and J are TRBV28 and TRBJ2-7; D remains ambiguous. The TCR was taken from a boy under three years old with hemimegalencephaly and intractable seizures. The DNA of the CDR3 is TGTGCCAGCAGCTTTATGGCCCCAAATGGGTTGCGGTACTTC. Translated, it gives CASSFMAPNGLRYF.